This T cell receptor beta chain was captured by sequencing in a study of breast tumors, draining lymph nodes, adjacent tissues. General study results and limits: Compared with lymph nodes, tumors were less diverse; compared with nontumor tissue, more.

TCRdb itself ran the multiplex PCR reads through MiXCR, one entry per CDR3 protein. The table records about 21,000 distinct CDR3 sequences, about 41% of them present only once. This clonotype was seen more than once but under ten times. Its antigen is still unknown. V was pared by 2 bases and J by 4 bases, with 10 bases of the junction left unmatched. Germline assignment: CDR1 MNHEY and CDR2 SVGEGT. The CDR3 covers 17 residues. Sequenced sample: breast tumor tissue. The chain employs TRBV6-2 or TRBV6-3 and TRBJ2-2; 7 bases fit TRBD2. The receptor comes from a female donor with breast cancer. Some clones in this sample may be carry-over from other donors' samples. The DNA for the CDR3 is TGTGCCAGCAGTTACCTTGTACTAGCGAAAGTCACCGGGGAGCTGTTTTTT. Translation gives CASSYLVLAKVTGELFF.